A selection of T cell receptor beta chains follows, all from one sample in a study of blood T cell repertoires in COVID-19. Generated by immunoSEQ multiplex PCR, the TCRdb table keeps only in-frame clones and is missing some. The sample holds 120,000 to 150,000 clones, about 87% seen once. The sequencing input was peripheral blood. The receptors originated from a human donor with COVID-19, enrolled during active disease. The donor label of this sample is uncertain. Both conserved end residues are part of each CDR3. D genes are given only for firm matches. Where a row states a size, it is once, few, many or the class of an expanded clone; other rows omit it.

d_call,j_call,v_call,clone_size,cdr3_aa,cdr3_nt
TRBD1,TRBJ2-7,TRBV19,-,CASSLQGSYEQYF,TGTGCCAGTAGTCTACAGGGGTCCTACGAGCAGTACTTC
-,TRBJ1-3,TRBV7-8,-,CASSLGQLSGNTIYF,TGTGCCAGCAGCCTAGGACAGCTCTCTGGAAACACCATATATTTT
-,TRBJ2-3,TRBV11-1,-,CASSETGFTDTQYF,TGTGCCAGCAGCGAAACAGGATTCACAGATACGCAGTATTTT
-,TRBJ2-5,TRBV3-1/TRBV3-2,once,CASSQGFSGSSGETQYF,TGTGCCAGCAGCCAAGGCTTCTCCGGCTCATCAGGGGAGACCCAGTACTTC
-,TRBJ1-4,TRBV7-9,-,CAAGSLNEKLFF,TGTGCCGCGGGCTCGTTAAATGAAAAACTGTTTTTT
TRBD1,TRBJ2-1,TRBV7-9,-,CASSSGGAYNEQFF,TGTGCCAGCAGCTCAGGGGGCGCCTACAATGAGCAGTTCTTC
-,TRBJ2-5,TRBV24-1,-,CATRDGGQETQYF,TGTGCCACCCGGGACGGAGGACAGGAGACCCAGTACTTC
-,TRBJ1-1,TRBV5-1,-,CASSSSSRTEAFF,TGCGCCAGCAGCTCATCCTCCAGGACTGAAGCTTTCTTT
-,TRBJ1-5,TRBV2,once,CASRGGPLSNQPQHF,TGTGCCAGCAGGGGGGGACCTTTAAGCAATCAGCCCCAGCATTTT
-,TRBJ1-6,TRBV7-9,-,CASNKLDNSPLHF,TGTGCCAGCAATAAGCTTGATAATTCACCCCTCCACTTT
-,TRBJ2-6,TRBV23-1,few,CASSLCPGEYSGANVLTF,TGCGCCAGCAGTCTTTGTCCGGGAGAATACTCTGGGGCCAACGTCCTGACTTTC
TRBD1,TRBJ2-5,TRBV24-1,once,CATSDPTGDHQETQYF,TGTGCCACCAGTGATCCTACAGGGGACCACCAAGAGACCCAGTACTTC
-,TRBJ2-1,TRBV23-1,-,CASSQGTRLYNEQFF,TGCGCCAGCAGTCAAGGGACAAGACTTTACAATGAGCAGTTCTTC
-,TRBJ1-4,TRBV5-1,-,CASSLMGQATNEKLFF,TGCGCCAGCAGCTTAATGGGTCAAGCGACTAATGAAAAACTGTTTTTT
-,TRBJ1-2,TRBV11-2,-,CASSPDAGYGYTF,TGTGCCAGCAGCCCAGACGCAGGGTATGGCTACACCTTC
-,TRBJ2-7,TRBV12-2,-,CASRLATDRTYEQYF,TGTGCAAGTCGCTTAGCGACGGACAGGACCTACGAGCAGTACTTC
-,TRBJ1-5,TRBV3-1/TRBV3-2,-,CASSQGGRVNQPQHF,TGTGCCAGCAGCCAAGGAGGCAGAGTAAATCAGCCCCAGCATTTT
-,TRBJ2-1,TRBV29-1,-,CSVAGYTYNEQFF,TGCAGCGTTGCCGGGTACACCTACAATGAGCAGTTCTTC
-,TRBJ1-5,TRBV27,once,CASSRGGRSQPQHF,TGTGCCAGCAGTAGGGGCGGTCGAAGTCAGCCCCAGCATTTT
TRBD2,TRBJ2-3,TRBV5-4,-,CASSLPGLASDTQYF,TGTGCCAGCAGTCTTCCGGGACTAGCTTCCGATACGCAGTATTTT
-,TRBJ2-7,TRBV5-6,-,CANPRPEVEGYEQYF,TGTGCCAACCCCAGGCCGGAGGTGGAAGGATACGAGCAGTACTTC
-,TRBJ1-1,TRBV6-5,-,CASSPGDEAFF,TGTGCCAGCAGTCCCGGGGATGAAGCTTTCTTT
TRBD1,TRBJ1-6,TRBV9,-,CASSGSGQGGNSPLHF,TGTGCCAGCAGCGGTTCCGGACAGGGAGGAAATTCACCCCTCCACTTT
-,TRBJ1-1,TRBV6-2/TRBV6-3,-,CASSYRRGTEAFF,TGTGCCAGCAGTTACAGACGGGGAACTGAAGCTTTCTTT
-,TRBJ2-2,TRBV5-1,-,CASSSGTQNTGELFF,TGCGCCAGCAGCTCCGGGACACAGAACACCGGGGAGCTGTTTTTT
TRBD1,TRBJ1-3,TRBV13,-,CASSSTNPLDRAFGNTIYF,TGTGCCAGCAGCTCGACTAACCCCTTAGACAGGGCGTTCGGAAACACCATATATTTT
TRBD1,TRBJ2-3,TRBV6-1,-,CASSETGRGDTQYF,TGTGCCAGCAGTGAGACAGGGAGAGGAGATACGCAGTATTTT
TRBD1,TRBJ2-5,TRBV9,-,CASSARDRGSGQETQYF,TGTGCCAGCAGCGCCAGGGACAGGGGGTCGGGGCAAGAGACCCAGTACTTC
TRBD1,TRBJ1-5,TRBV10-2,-,CASRQGADNQPQHF,TGCGCCAGCAGACAGGGGGCAGACAATCAGCCCCAGCATTTT
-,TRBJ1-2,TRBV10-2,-,CASSNTGPGGYTF,TGCGCCAGCAGTAACACAGGGCCCGGCGGCTACACCTTC
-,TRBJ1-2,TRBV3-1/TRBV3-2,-,CASFRVGYGYTF,TGTGCCAGCTTCCGGGTCGGGTATGGCTACACCTTC
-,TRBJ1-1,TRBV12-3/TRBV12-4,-,CASSPRGDTEAFF,TGTGCCAGCAGTCCTCGGGGAGACACTGAAGCTTTCTTT
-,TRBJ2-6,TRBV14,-,CASSSEGAPWANVLTF,TGTGCCAGCAGCTCGGAAGGGGCCCCCTGGGCCAACGTCCTGACTTTC